The clone carrying this TCR beta chain was detected ten times or more. Its antigen is as yet unknown. CDR1 and CDR2 from the germline V gene are SEHNR and FQNEAQ (reference sequence). Trimming removed 2 bases at V and 6 bases at J, with 11 bases between. This CDR3 comprises 13 residues. The entry originates in a study of T cell repertoires in cytomegalovirus infection. For the study at large: Public TCR beta signatures marked donors with CMV infection and the matching HLA. Broader study findings: It was HLA-C-restricted CMV-specific TCR beta clonotypes that dominated the response ex vivo. Cumulative frequency (of public TCR beta family members) identified carriers of CMV plus the relevant HLA.

Using its own MiXCR run on the reads, TCRdb lists one record per CDR3 protein. The data show roughly 240,000 distinct CDR3 sequences, around 6.6% seen once. The chain is built from TRBV7-9 and TRBJ2-7; the D is unclear. Sequencing used PBMCs. This TCR was recovered from a human donor in good health (CMV status not recorded). Some clones in this sample may be carry-over from other donors' samples. For the CDR3, the DNA is TGTGCCAGCAGCTTACATAGTTCCGTCGAGCAGTACTTC. Translated: CASSLHSSVEQYF.